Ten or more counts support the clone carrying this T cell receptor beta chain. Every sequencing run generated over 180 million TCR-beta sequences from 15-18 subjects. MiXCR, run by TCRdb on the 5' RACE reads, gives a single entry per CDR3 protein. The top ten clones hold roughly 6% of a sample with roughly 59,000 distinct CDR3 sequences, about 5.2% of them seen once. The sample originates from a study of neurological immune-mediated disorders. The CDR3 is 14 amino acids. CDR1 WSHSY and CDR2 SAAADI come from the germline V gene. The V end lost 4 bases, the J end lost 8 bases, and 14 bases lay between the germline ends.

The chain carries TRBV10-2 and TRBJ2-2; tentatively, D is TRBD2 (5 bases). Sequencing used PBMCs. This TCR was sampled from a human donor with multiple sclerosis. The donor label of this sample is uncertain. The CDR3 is CASSVTRISGELFF. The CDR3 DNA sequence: TGCGCCAGCAGTGTCACTAGGATTTCGGGGGAGCTGTTTTTT.